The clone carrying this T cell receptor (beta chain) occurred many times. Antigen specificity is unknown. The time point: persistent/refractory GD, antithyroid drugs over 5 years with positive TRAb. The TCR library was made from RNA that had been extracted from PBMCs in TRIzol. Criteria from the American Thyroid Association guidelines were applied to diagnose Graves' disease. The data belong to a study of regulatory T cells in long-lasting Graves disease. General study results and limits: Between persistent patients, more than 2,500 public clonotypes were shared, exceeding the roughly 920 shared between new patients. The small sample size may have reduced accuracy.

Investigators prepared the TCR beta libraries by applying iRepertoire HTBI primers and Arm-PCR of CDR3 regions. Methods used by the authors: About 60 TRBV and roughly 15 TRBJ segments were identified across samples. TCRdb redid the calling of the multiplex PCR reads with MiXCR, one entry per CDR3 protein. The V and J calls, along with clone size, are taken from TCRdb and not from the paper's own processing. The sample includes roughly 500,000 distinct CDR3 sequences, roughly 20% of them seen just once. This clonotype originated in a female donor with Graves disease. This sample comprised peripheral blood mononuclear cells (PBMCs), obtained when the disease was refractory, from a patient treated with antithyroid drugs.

CDR3 region: CSVRGPLGGYTF. CDR3 nucleotides: TGCAGCGTGCGAGGACCCCTCGGAGGCTACACCTTC. The gene calls are TRBV29-1 and TRBJ1-2, with D hard to call. This CDR3 spans 12 amino acids. Trimming removed 6 bases from V and 8 bases from J, with 16 bases in between. The germline gives CDR1 SQVTM, CDR2 ANQGSEA.